This is a list of T cell receptor beta chains from one sample in a study of cytomegalovirus exposure and HLA in healthy donors. Assay: immunoSEQ multiplex PCR; the TCRdb copy retains only in-frame clones and omits some. The specimen's table records 150,000 to 200,000 clones. The sequenced material came from PBMCs. The receptor source for this set is a man under 40 in good health and CMV-seronegative. Both conserved end residues are part of each CDR3.

j_call: TRBJ1-4; v_call: TRBV30; cdr3_aa: CAWSGQGGEKLFF
j_call: TRBJ2-1; v_call: TRBV7-9; cdr3_aa: CASSTTRGTSGGFNEQFF
j_call: TRBJ2-2; v_call: TRBV5-1; cdr3_aa: CASSFKAGEGPGELFF
j_call: TRBJ2-7; v_call: TRBV9; cdr3_aa: CASSKLLGTGVRNEQYF
j_call: TRBJ1-1; v_call: TRBV11-3; cdr3_aa: CASSPRGLAGAFF
j_call: TRBJ2-3; v_call: TRBV29-1; cdr3_aa: CSVASRGTDTQYF
j_call: TRBJ2-5; v_call: TRBV6-1; cdr3_aa: CASSEFGGLPETQYF
j_call: .; v_call: TRBV6-5; cdr3_aa: CASSAGPYEQYF
j_call: TRBJ1-2; v_call: TRBV20-1; cdr3_aa: CSAARAYGYTF
j_call: TRBJ2-5; v_call: TRBV5-1; cdr3_aa: CASSSFTRSETQYF
j_call: TRBJ2-7; v_call: TRBV7-8; cdr3_aa: CASCQSGLDSYEQYF
j_call: TRBJ1-4; v_call: TRBV4-3; cdr3_aa: CASSQQGRTNEKLFF
j_call: TRBJ1-4; v_call: TRBV10-1; cdr3_aa: CASSTGTNEKLFF
j_call: TRBJ1-1; v_call: TRBV5-1; cdr3_aa: CASSFGDRESAEAFF
j_call: TRBJ1-5; v_call: TRBV2; cdr3_aa: CASTQGTGGRGQPQHF
j_call: TRBJ1-4; v_call: TRBV10-3; cdr3_aa: CAISGGNEKLFF
j_call: TRBJ2-7; v_call: TRBV7-2; cdr3_aa: CASSLGTGFGYEQYF
j_call: TRBJ2-7; v_call: TRBV7-9; cdr3_aa: CASSSARDYVYEQYF
j_call: TRBJ2-7; v_call: TRBV7-9; cdr3_aa: CASSPRTSGGATYEQYF
j_call: TRBJ1-3; v_call: TRBV4-1; cdr3_aa: CASSPGQGASGNTIYF
j_call: TRBJ1-6; v_call: TRBV2; cdr3_aa: CASSRDIEMNSPLHF
j_call: TRBJ2-7; v_call: TRBV28; cdr3_aa: CASTETGTVYEQYF
j_call: TRBJ1-2; v_call: TRBV5-4; cdr3_aa: CASSLAGQYYGYTF
j_call: TRBJ1-5; v_call: TRBV27; cdr3_aa: CASSLEGRYRQPQHF
j_call: TRBJ1-1; v_call: TRBV7-2; cdr3_aa: CASSRQGVTEAFF
j_call: TRBJ2-2; v_call: TRBV19; cdr3_aa: CASSIEGRTNTGELFF
j_call: TRBJ2-1; v_call: TRBV27; cdr3_aa: CASSFLAGGDNEQFF
j_call: TRBJ1-2; v_call: TRBV7-2; cdr3_aa: CASSIRQGKGYGYTF
j_call: TRBJ2-3; v_call: TRBV5-6; cdr3_aa: CASSRTGVDTQYF
j_call: TRBJ2-7; v_call: TRBV19; cdr3_aa: CASSPRLARGDKAYEQYF
j_call: TRBJ2-1; v_call: TRBV4-1; cdr3_aa: CASSPTSARYNEQFF
j_call: TRBJ1-5; v_call: TRBV10-2; cdr3_aa: CASSESSGGSQPQHF
j_call: TRBJ2-7; v_call: TRBV30; cdr3_aa: CAWGRRDRQYF
j_call: TRBJ1-5; v_call: TRBV7-8; cdr3_aa: CASRLGADQPQHF
j_call: TRBJ2-6; v_call: TRBV19; cdr3_aa: CASGTGGGWANVLTF
j_call: TRBJ1-6; v_call: TRBV5-6; cdr3_aa: CASRTTGTGHSPLHF
j_call: TRBJ2-2; v_call: TRBV4-1; cdr3_aa: CASSQEAGGNTGELFF
j_call: TRBJ2-3; v_call: TRBV4-1; cdr3_aa: CASSDRDSDRTDTQYF
j_call: TRBJ1-5; v_call: TRBV19; cdr3_aa: CASSTAGTGDQPQHF
j_call: TRBJ1-1; v_call: TRBV7-2; cdr3_aa: CASSLGGVVNTEAFF
j_call: TRBJ2-5; v_call: TRBV30; cdr3_aa: CAWSVSETQYF
j_call: TRBJ2-3; v_call: TRBV7-8; cdr3_aa: CASSQLTWQDSTDTQYF
j_call: TRBJ2-1; v_call: TRBV5-1; cdr3_aa: CASSLTLRQGGYNEQFF
j_call: TRBJ2-7; v_call: TRBV30; cdr3_aa: CAWSVFGTRGEQYF
j_call: TRBJ2-7; v_call: TRBV5-6; cdr3_aa: CASSLLQGAFSSYEQYF
j_call: TRBJ1-1; v_call: TRBV10-3; cdr3_aa: CAISDGLMNTEAFF
j_call: TRBJ2-7; v_call: TRBV6-6; cdr3_aa: CASSQGGSHSYEQYF
j_call: TRBJ2-2; v_call: TRBV19; cdr3_aa: CASSIRQGTSGGELFF
j_call: TRBJ2-7; v_call: TRBV27; cdr3_aa: CASSRGQNPYEQYF
j_call: TRBJ1-5; v_call: TRBV28; cdr3_aa: CASSAPYFGQGRVLQPQHF
j_call: TRBJ2-3; v_call: TRBV27; cdr3_aa: CASRTGAGGPDTQYF
j_call: TRBJ1-5; v_call: TRBV6-5; cdr3_aa: CASSSPSQPQHF
j_call: TRBJ2-1; v_call: TRBV5-1; cdr3_aa: CASSSTLQGYNEQFF
j_call: TRBJ2-2; v_call: TRBV4-2; cdr3_aa: CASSQGGRDGELFF